The present entry profiles one TCR beta chain with its context. The antigen remains unidentified. RNA totalling about 0.45 to 1 ug underwent reverse transcription with random hexamers. An immunoSEQ multiplex PCR amplified TCR beta CDR3 over 54 Vbeta and 13 Jbeta. TCRdb re-derived calls from the immunoSEQ multiplex PCR reads in MiXCR, one entry per CDR3 protein. The sample lists about 200,000 distinct CDR3 sequences; 85% to 95% were seen once. The CDR3 consists of 11 residues. The germline gives CDR1 SQVTM, CDR2 ANQGSEA. V lost 4 bases and J lost 2, with 5 bases in between. This sample is part of a study of CD8 T cells in Susac syndrome. Bulk CD8+ and CD4+ cells came from magnetic negative isolation; CD8+ TEMRA by FACS. Study-wide results and limits: It was acknowledged in the study that the number of individuals who were included in its TCR sequencing and HLA analysis was relatively small.

This sequence joins TRBV29-1 and TRBJ1-1; D gene ambiguous. The sequenced material came from CD4+ T cells from PBMCs. This clonotype was sampled from a human donor in good health. The chain's CDR3 is CSVGHNTEAFF. CDR3 coding DNA: TGCAGCGTTGGACATAACACTGAAGCTTTCTTT.